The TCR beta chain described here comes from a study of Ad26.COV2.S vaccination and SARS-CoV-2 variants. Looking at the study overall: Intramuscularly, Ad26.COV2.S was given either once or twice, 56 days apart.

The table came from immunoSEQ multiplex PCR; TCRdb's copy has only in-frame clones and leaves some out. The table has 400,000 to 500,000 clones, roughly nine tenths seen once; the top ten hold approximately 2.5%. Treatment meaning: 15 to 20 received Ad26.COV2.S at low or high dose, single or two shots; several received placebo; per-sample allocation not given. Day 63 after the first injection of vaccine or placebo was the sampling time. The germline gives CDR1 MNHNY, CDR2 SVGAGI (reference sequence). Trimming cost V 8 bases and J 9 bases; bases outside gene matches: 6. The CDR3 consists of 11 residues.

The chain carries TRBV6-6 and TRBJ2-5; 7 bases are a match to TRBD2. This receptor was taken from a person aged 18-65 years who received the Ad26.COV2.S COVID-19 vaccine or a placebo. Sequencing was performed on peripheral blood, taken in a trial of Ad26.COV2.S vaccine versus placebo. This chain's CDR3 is CASVGGVAQYF. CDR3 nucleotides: TGTGCCAGCGTGGGGGGGGTGGCCCAGTACTTC.